The 8 T cell receptor beta chains given below trace back to one sample, sequenced in a study of vaccination effects on CD4 cells after COVID-19. For these receptors, no antigen is known. Using viral peptide pools, the ViraFEST assay grew out antigen-specific CD4+ T cells prior to sequencing. CD4+ T cells were isolated after 10 days of culture. No vaccinee had earlier SARS-CoV-2 infection, and nucleocapsid antibodies were negative. The protocol was immunoSEQ multiplex PCR, while the TCRdb copy is restricted to in-frame clones and leaves out a portion. The sample records approximately 44,000 clones, 77% being singletons. The sample here was CD4+ T cells from PBMCs cultured with HCoV-NL63 spike peptides, taken before COVID-19 vaccination. The receptors derive from a human donor who received a COVID-19 vaccine.

The chain recombines TRBV6-5 with TRBJ2-2, with D possibly being TRBD2 (5 bases). The CDR3 loop spans 14 amino acids. The V and J ends lost 0 bases and 7 bases respectively, with 9 bases between them. Per germline, CDR1 MNHEY and CDR2 SVGAGI. The CDR3 reads CASSYSRAGGELFF. The CDR3 DNA sequence: TGTGCCAGCAGTTACTCGCGGGCCGGCGGGGAGCTGTTTTTT.

The chain employs TRBV18 and TRBJ2-1, with 9 nucleotides matching TRBD1. The germline CDR1 and CDR2 sequences are KGHSH and LQKENI. Germline trimming cut 6 bases from V and 9 bases from J; bases unmatched to any gene: 6. The CDR3 covers 13 residues. CDR3 nucleotide sequence: TGTGCCAGCTCGTCCGGGACAGGGAGTGAGCAGTTCTTC. Translated, it gives CASSSGTGSEQFF. The full variable domain, its missing parts supplied by reference TRBV18 and TRBJ2-1, is NAGVMQNPRHLVRRRGQEARLRCSPMKGHSHVYWYRQLPEEGLKFMVYLQKENIIDESGMPKERFSAEFPKEGPSILRIQQVVRGDSAAYFCASSSGTGSEQFFGPGTRLTVL.

V gene TRBV5-1 combines with J gene TRBJ2-4; no firm D call. The CDR3 covers 15 residues. V lost 3 bases and J lost 0, with 10 bases in between. Germline V gene data show CDR1 as SGHRS and CDR2 as YFSETQ. DNA for the CDR3: TGCGCCAGCAGCTACGGTGGGATAGCCAAAAACATTCAGTACTTC. This translates into CASSYGGIAKNIQYF.

This chain connects TRBV6-5 to TRBJ1-2, with 9 bases identical to TRBD1. V was clipped by 1 base and J by 5 bases; unmatched bases: 8. CDR3 length: 16 amino acids. Per the germline V gene, CDR1 is MNHEY and CDR2 is SVGAGI. The DNA of the CDR3 is TGTGCCAGCAGTTACTTACCCTCGGGACAGGGATATGGCTACACCTTC. Its protein product is CASSYLPSGQGYGYTF.

This clone was observed a handful of times. The V call is TRBV7-2, the J call TRBJ1-2, with 7 bases aligning to TRBD1. V shed 2 bases and J 1 base; nucleotides not matched to a gene: 7. Germline-derived CDR1 and CDR2 are SGHTA and FQGNSA. There are 16 residues in the CDR3. DNA for the CDR3: TGTGCCAGCAGCTTACACCAGGGGGGAGTTAACTATGGCTACACCTTC. This encodes CASSLHQGGVNYGYTF.

The chain joins TRBV5-6 to TRBJ1-1; D is uncertain. The CDR3 covers 14 residues. Germline assignment: CDR1 SGHDT and CDR2 YYEEEE. The V gene lost 1 base and the J gene lost 5 bases, with 12 bases spanning the gap. The CDR3 spells CASSLLGVGTEAFF. For the CDR3, the DNA is TGTGCCAGCAGCTTGCTCGGGGTGGGGACTGAAGCTTTCTTT. The variable domain in full, with the rest retrieved from reference TRBV5-6 and TRBJ1-1, is DAGVTQSPTHLIKTRGQQVTLRCSPKSGHDTVSWYQQALGQGPQFIFQYYEEEERQRGNFPDRFSGHQFPNYSSELNVNALLLGDSALYLCASSLLGVGTEAFFGQGTRLTVV.

The chain joins TRBV5-1 to TRBJ2-1; 7 bases agree with TRBD2. This CDR3 spans 15 amino acids. Germline CDR1 is SGHRS and CDR2 is YFSETQ. V trimming: 4 bases; J trimming: 0 bases; junction bases outside the gene matches: 4. This CDR3 reads CASSRSGVSYNEQFF. The CDR3 coding sequence is TGCGCCAGCAGCCGGAGCGGGGTCTCCTACAATGAGCAGTTCTTC.

This sequence joins TRBV11-2 and TRBJ2-3, with D possibly being TRBD2 (6 bases). This CDR3 has 16 residues. V was trimmed by 1 base and J by 2 bases, leaving 13 bases between them. Germline V gene lookup returns CDR1 SGHAT and CDR2 FQNNGV. CDR3 in DNA: TGTGCCAGCAGCTTAGCGGGTGGCGGGGCCACAGATACGCAGTATTTT. It translates to CASSLAGGGATDTQYF.